A selection of T cell receptor beta chains follows, all from one sample in a study of shared clonotypes between healthy human individuals. Repertoires were generated with immunoSEQ multiplex PCR, while TCRdb's copy carries only in-frame clones and drops some. Here the sample spans fewer than 500,000 clones, nearly 80% being singletons. The sample taken for sequencing was PBMCs. These receptors were obtained from a woman aged 40 to 50 in good health. Some clones in this sample may be carry-over from other donors' samples. CDR3s include the opening cysteine and the closing phenylalanine or tryptophan. A D gene is named only where the DNA matches it firmly. Some rows have no size entry. The others give once, few or many, or a class for an expanded clone.

clone_size d_call j_call v_call cdr3_nt cdr3_aa
. . TRBJ1-1 TRBV28 TGTGCCAGCAGTTTATTCGGCGGTGAAGCTTTCTTT CASSLFGGEAFF
. . TRBJ2-1 TRBV6-4 TGTGCCAGCAGCCGGGATTCGTCCTACAATGAGCAGTTCTTC CASSRDSSYNEQFF
few TRBD1 TRBJ1-2 TRBV6-5 TGTGCCAGCAGTCAACGGACAGGGATGTTATATGGCTACACCTTC CASSQRTGMLYGYTF
. . TRBJ2-3 TRBV19 TGTGCCAGTAGTTTGGACTACACAGATACGCAGTATTTT CASSLDYTDTQYF
. TRBD2 TRBJ2-5 TRBV18 TGTGCCAGCTCACCATTTCTTCTAGCGGGGAACTCCCAAGAGACCCAGTACTTC CASSPFLLAGNSQETQYF
. . TRBJ2-1 TRBV5-4 TGTGCCAGCAGGGCAACAAGCTCTAGCTCCTACAATGAGCAGTTCTTC CASRATSSSSYNEQFF
. . TRBJ2-5 TRBV10-3 TGTGCCATCAGTGCGGGGCAGATCGGCGAGACCCAGTACTTC CAISAGQIGETQYF
. . TRBJ2-3 TRBV6-5 TGTGCCAGCAGTTACGAGGGTCCTGGGGGGGATACGCAGTATTTT CASSYEGPGGDTQYF
. . TRBJ1-2 TRBV11-2 TGTGCCTCGTCCGGGAACTATGGCTACACCTTC CASSGNYGYTF
. TRBD1 TRBJ1-1 TRBV5-1 TGCGCCAGCCGGACAGGGAACACTGAAGCTTTCTTT CASRTGNTEAFF
. . TRBJ1-2 TRBV5-4 TGTGCCAGCAGCTTGGGCGGTTCATCTAACTATGGCTACACCTTC CASSLGGSSNYGYTF
. TRBD1 TRBJ1-1 TRBV5-1 TGCGCCAGCAGCTTCAGGGGGAGCACTGAAGCTTTCTTT CASSFRGSTEAFF
. . TRBJ1-5 TRBV18 TGTGCCAGCTCAACAGACAGGACCTATCAGCCCCAGCATTTT CASSTDRTYQPQHF
. . TRBJ2-3 TRBV6-4 TGTGCCAGCAGTGATGGGCGGGACACAGATACGCAGTATTTT CASSDGRDTDTQYF
many TRBD1 TRBJ2-2 TRBV7-9 TGTGCCAGCAGCCAGGGGGCAACTAACACCGGGGAGCTGTTTTTT CASSQGATNTGELFF
. TRBD1 TRBJ1-1 TRBV7-9 TGTGCCAGCAGCTCCTCGGACAGGGGAAGTTGGACTGAAGCTTTCTTT CASSSSDRGSWTEAFF
. . TRBJ2-3 TRBV5-1 TGCGCCAGCAGCTTAGCAAGAGCAGATACGCAGTATTTT CASSLARADTQYF
. . TRBJ1-5 TRBV4-3 TGCGCCAGCAGCCAGCAGGGGAATCAGCCCCAGCATTTT CASSQQGNQPQHF
. TRBD2 TRBJ2-7 TRBV15 TGTGCCACCAGCAGAGAAGGGACTAGCTCCGAGCAGTACTTC CATSREGTSSEQYF
. . TRBJ1-4 TRBV4-2 TGTGCCAGCAGCCAAGCCGGAAGGGCCTTGGAAAAACTGTTTTTT CASSQAGRALEKLFF
once TRBD2 TRBJ2-2 TRBV7-3 TGTGCCAGCAGCTCTACTAGCGGGACAAACACCGGGGAGCTGTTTTTT CASSSTSGTNTGELFF
few . TRBJ2-2 TRBV7-2 TGTGCCAGCATCAAGGGGGGAACGAACACCGGGGAGCTGTTTTTT CASIKGGTNTGELFF
. . TRBJ2-1 TRBV27 TGTGCCAGCAGACTTAGCCTAGAACCTTACAATGAGCAGTTCTTC CASRLSLEPYNEQFF
. TRBD1 TRBJ1-1 TRBV7-2 TGTGCCAGCAGCTTATTCAGGGGGCAGGGCACTGAAGCTTTCTTT CASSLFRGQGTEAFF
. . TRBJ1-5 TRBV6-1 TGTGCCAGCAGTGAAGCGGCAGGTTATAGCAATCAGCCCCAGCATTTT CASSEAAGYSNQPQHF
few . TRBJ2-2 TRBV9 TGTGCCAGCAGCCCGGGACACTCCGTGGGGGCCGGGGAGCTGTTTTTT CASSPGHSVGAGELFF
. . TRBJ2-3 TRBV9 TGTGCCAGCAGCGTAGCTGTGGGAGGAGATACGCAGTATTTT CASSVAVGGDTQYF
once . TRBJ1-5 TRBV9 TGTGCCAGCAGCGTAGTCCTAAACAACAATCAGCCCCAGCATTTT CASSVVLNNNQPQHF
. TRBD1 TRBJ2-5 TRBV6-1 TGTGCCAGCAGTCAGGACAGGGGATGGGAGACCCAGTACTTC CASSQDRGWETQYF
. TRBD2 TRBJ2-1 TRBV7-9 TGTGCCAGCGGCGGACTAGCGGTTGGGAGCTCCTACAATGAGCAGTTCTTC CASGGLAVGSSYNEQFF
once . TRBJ2-1 TRBV28 TGTGCCAGCCGTAGGGGTCTACTACAATCTGAGCAGTTCTTC CASRRGLLQSEQFF
. TRBD1 TRBJ2-1 TRBV7-2 TGTGCCAGCAGCTTAGTAGGGACAGGGGGCAATGAGCAGTTCTTC CASSLVGTGGNEQFF
. . TRBJ2-7 TRBV11-1 TGTGCCAGCAGCCCACGAGGGGGAGCTGGGGGTTACGAGCAGTACTTC CASSPRGGAGGYEQYF
. . TRBJ2-1 TRBV12-2 TGTGCAAGTCGCCCGGGGGCGGGGACAGGGTGGAATGAGCAGTTCTTC CASRPGAGTGWNEQFF
. . TRBJ1-5 TRBV21-1 TGTGCCAGCAGCAACGGGACAGGGATAATCGGCAATCAGCCCCAGCATTTT CASSNGTGIIGNQPQHF
. . TRBJ2-3 TRBV7-3 TGTGCCAGCAGCTTACTCGGGGGCGCAGATACGCAGTATTTT CASSLLGGADTQYF
. TRBD2 TRBJ2-5 TRBV5-8 TGTGCCAGCAGCTCGGGACTAGCGGGAGTCAGAGAGACCCAGTACTTC CASSSGLAGVRETQYF
. . TRBJ2-7 TRBV6-5 TGTGCCAGCAGTTCTCCTGGGTACGAGCAGTACTTC CASSSPGYEQYF
few TRBD2 TRBJ2-5 TRBV4-2 TGTGCCAGCAGCCAAGGGACTAGCCCACTGGGGCAAGAGACCCAGTACTTC CASSQGTSPLGQETQYF
once . TRBJ2-2 TRBV15 TGTGCCACCAGCAGAGATCGGGTCACCGGGGAGCTGTTTTTT CATSRDRVTGELFF
. TRBD1 TRBJ2-7 TRBV5-1 TGCGCCAGCAGCCCGGACAGGGTAATCACCTACGAGCAGTACTTC CASSPDRVITYEQYF
. . TRBJ2-1 TRBV10-3 TGTGCCATCAGTGAGGGAGAGAGCTCCTACAATGAGCAGTTCTTC CAISEGESSYNEQFF
. . TRBJ2-2 TRBV5-1 TGCGCCAGCAGCTCAGGGATTCCTGACCGGGAGCTGTTTTTT CASSSGIPDRELFF
. . TRBJ2-3 TRBV7-9 TGTGCCAGCAGCTTACCTAAACTTGGAGATACGCAGTATTTT CASSLPKLGDTQYF
. . TRBJ2-7 TRBV7-8 TGTGCCAGCAGCCCGCGGACAGCCTACGAGCAGTACTTC CASSPRTAYEQYF
. . TRBJ1-4 TRBV28 TGTGCCAGCAGTTTCGGGGGTGAGAATGAAAAACTGTTTTTT CASSFGGENEKLFF